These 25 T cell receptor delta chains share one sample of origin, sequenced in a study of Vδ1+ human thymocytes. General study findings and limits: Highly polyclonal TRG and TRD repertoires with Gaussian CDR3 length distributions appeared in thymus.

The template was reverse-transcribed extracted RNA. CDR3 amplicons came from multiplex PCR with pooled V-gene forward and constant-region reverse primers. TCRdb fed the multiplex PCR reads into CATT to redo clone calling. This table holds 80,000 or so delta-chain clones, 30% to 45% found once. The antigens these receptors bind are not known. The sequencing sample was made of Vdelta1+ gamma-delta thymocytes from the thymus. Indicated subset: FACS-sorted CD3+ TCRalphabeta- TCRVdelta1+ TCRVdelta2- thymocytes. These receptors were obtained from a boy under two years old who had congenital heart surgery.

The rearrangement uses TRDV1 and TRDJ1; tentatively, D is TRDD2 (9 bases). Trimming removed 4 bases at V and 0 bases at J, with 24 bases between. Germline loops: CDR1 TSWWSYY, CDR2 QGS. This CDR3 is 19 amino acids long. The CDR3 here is CALGVLPTRDTPYTDKLIF. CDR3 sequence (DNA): TGTGCTCTTGGGGTCCTTCCTACCCGGGATACGCCGTACACCGATAAACTCATCTTT.

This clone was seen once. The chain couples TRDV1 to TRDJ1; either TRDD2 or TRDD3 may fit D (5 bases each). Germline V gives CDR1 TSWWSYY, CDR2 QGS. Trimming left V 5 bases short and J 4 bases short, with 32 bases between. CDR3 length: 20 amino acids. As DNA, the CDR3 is TGTGCTCTTGGGATAAACACCTTCTTCACCCCTGGGCCTAGGAACGATAAACTCATCTTT. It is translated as CALGINTFFTPGPRNDKLIF.

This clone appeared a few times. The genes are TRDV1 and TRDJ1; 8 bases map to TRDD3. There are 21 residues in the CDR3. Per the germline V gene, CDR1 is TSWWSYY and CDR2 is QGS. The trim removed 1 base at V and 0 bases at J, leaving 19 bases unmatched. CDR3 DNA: TGTGCTCTTGGGGAACGCGAACCGTACTGGGGGCCCCACCCTTACACCGATAAACTCATCTTT. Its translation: CALGEREPYWGPHPYTDKLIF.

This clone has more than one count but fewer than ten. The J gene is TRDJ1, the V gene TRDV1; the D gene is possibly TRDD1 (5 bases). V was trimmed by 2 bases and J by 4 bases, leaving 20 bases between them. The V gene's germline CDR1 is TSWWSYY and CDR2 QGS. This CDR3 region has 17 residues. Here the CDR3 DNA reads TGTGCTCTTGGGGAAACGGTCCCAACGTGTATAGTCGATAAACTCATCTTT. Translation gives CALGETVPTCIVDKLIF.

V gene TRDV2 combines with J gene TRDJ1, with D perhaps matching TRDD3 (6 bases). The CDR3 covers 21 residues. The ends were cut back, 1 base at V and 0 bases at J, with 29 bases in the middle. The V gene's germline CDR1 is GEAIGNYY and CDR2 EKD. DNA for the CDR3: TGTGCCTGTGACACGGGAGAGGTACCGATACTGGGTCTATACTACACCGATAAACTCATCTTT. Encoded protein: CACDTGEVPILGLYYTDKLIF.

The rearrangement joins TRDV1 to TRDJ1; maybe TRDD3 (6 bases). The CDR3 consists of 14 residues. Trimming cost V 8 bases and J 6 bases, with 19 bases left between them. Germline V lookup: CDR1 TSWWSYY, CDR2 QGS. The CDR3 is CALSSGISSNKLIF. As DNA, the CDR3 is TGTGCTCTTTCCTCTGGGATAAGTAGCAATAAACTCATCTTT.

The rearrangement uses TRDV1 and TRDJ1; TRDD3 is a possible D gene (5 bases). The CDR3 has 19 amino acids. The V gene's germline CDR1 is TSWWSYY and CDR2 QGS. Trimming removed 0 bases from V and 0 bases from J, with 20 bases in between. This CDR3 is CALGELRAWGLEYTDKLIF. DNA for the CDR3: TGTGCTCTTGGGGAACTAAGAGCTTGGGGCCTGGAATACACCGATAAACTCATCTTT.

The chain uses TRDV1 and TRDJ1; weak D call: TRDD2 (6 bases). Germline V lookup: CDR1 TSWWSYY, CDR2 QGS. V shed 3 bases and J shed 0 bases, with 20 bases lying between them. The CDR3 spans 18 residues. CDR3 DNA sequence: TGTGCTCTTGGGGAGAGCCTCCTTCCGCAAACGAACACCGATAAACTCATCTTT. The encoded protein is CALGESLLPQTNTDKLIF.

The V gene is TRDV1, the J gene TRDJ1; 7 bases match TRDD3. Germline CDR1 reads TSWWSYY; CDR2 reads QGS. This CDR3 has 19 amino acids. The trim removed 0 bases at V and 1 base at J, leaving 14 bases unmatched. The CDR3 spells CALGELCPLAGGPTDKLIF. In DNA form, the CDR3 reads TGTGCTCTTGGGGAACTTTGCCCACTGGCTGGGGGCCCCACCGATAAACTCATCTTT.

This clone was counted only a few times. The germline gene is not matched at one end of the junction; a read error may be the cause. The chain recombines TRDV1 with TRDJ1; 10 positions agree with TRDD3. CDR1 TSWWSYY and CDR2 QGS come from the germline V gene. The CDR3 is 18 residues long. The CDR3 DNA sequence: TGTGCTCTTGAGGAACGGAGCTCACTGGGGGATTTCACCGATAAACTCATCTTT. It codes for CALEERSSLGDFTDKLIF.

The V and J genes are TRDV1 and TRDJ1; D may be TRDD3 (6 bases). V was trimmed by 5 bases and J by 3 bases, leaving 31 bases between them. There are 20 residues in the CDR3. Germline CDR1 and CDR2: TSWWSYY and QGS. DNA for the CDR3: TGTGCTCTTGGGCCCCGCCCCTCTAGCCTCCCTACTGGGTACGCCGATAAACTCATCTTT. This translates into CALGPRPSSLPTGYADKLIF.

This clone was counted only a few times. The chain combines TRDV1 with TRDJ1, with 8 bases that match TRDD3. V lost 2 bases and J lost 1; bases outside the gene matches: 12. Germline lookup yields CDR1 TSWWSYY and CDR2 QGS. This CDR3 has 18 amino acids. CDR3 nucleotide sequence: TGTGCTCTTGGGGAAGAAATTACTGGGGGTCCTCCCACCGATAAACTCATCTTT. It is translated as CALGEEITGGPPTDKLIF.

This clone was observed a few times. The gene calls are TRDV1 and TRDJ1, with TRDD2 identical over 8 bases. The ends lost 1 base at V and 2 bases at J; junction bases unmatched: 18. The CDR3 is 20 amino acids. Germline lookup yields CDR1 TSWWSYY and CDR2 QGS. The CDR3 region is CALGERRAFFLPGRTDKLIF. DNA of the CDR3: TGTGCTCTTGGGGAACGGAGGGCTTTCTTCCTACCTGGGAGGACCGATAAACTCATCTTT.

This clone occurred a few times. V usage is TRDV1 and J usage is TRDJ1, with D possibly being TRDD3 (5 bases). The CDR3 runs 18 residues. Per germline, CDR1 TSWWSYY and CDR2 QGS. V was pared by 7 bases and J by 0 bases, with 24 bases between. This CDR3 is CALDCRGVVLRYTDKLIF. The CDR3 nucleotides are TGTGCTCTTGATTGCCGGGGGGTTGTGCTTCGGTACACCGATAAACTCATCTTT.

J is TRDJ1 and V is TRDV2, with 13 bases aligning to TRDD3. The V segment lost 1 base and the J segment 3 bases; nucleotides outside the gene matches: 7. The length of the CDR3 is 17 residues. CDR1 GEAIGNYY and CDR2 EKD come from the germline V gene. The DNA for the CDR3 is TGTGCCTGTGACACGAACTGGGGGATACGCGAATCCGATAAACTCATCTTT. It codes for CACDTNWGIRESDKLIF.

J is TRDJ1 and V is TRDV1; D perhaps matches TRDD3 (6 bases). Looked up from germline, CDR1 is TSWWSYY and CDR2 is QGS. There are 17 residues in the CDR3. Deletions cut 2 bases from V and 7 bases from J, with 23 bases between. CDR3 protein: CALGEVPLGPHGGKLIF. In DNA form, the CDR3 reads TGTGCTCTTGGGGAAGTTCCCCTGGGGCCCCACGGCGGTAAACTCATCTTT.

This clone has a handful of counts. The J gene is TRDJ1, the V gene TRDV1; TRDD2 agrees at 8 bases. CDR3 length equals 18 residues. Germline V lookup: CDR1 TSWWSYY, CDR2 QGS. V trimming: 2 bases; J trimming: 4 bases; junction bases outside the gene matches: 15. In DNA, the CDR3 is TGTGCTCTTGGGGAAAGCTTCCTACGTCGTAAACGACGCGATAAACTCATCTTT. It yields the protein CALGESFLRRKRRDKLIF.

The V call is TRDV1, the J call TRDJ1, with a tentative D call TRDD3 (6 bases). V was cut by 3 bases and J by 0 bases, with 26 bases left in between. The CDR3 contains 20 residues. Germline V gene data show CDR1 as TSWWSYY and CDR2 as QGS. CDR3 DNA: TGTGCTCTTGGGGAGCCAGACCCCTACCCGCCTGGGGATTACACCGATAAACTCATCTTT. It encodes CALGEPDPYPPGDYTDKLIF.

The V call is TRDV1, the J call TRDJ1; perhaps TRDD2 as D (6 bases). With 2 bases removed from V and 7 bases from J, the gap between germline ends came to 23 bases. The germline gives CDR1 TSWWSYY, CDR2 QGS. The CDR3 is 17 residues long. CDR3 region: CALGETIPIRSGGKLIF. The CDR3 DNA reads TGTGCTCTTGGGGAAACAATTCCTATCCGGAGCGGGGGTAAACTCATCTTT.

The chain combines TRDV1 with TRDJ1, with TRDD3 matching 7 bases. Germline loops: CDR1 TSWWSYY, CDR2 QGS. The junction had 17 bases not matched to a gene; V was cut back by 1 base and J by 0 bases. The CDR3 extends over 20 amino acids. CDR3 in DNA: TGTGCTCTTGGGGAACCCCCCTCCCTTCTCCCCTGGGGGTACACCGATAAACTCATCTTT. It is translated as CALGEPPSLLPWGYTDKLIF.

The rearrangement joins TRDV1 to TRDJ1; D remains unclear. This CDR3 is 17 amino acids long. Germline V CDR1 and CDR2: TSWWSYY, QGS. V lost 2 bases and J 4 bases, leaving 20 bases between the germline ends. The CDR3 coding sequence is TGTGCTCTTGGGGAATGCTGCCGTTCCCCCCGGAGCGATAAACTCATCTTT. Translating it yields CALGECCRSPRSDKLIF.

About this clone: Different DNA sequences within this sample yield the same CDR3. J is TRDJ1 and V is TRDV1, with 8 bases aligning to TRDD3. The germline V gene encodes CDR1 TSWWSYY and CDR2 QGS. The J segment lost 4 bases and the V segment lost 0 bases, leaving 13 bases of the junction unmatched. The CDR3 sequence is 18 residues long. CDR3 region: CALGELLAWGYPNDKLIF. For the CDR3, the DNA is TGTGCTCTTGGGGAACTCCTCGCATGGGGATACCCAAACGATAAACTCATCTTT.

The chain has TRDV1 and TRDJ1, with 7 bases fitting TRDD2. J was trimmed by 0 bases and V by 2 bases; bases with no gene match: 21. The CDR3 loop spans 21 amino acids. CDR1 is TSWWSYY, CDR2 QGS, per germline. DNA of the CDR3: TGTGCTCTTGGGGAAGAGTTCCTACGCCCCCGGGACCCTGAGTACACCGATAAACTCATCTTT. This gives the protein CALGEEFLRPRDPEYTDKLIF.

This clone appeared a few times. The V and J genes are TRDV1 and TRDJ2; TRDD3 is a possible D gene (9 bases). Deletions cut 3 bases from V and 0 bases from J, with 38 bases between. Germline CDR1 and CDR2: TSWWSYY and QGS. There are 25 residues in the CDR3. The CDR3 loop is CALGDLLPTATRSTGGPSLTAQLFF. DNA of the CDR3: TGTGCTCTTGGGGATCTACTTCCTACAGCGACGCGTTCCACTGGGGGACCCTCTTTGACAGCACAACTCTTCTTT.

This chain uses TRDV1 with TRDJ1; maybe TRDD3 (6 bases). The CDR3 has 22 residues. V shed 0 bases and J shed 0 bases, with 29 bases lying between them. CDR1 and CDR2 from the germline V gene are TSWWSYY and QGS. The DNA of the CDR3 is TGTGCTCTTGGGGAACTAGCTGTCTCCCTACCCTTACTGGGAGGGTACACCGATAAACTCATCTTT. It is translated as CALGELAVSLPLLGGYTDKLIF.